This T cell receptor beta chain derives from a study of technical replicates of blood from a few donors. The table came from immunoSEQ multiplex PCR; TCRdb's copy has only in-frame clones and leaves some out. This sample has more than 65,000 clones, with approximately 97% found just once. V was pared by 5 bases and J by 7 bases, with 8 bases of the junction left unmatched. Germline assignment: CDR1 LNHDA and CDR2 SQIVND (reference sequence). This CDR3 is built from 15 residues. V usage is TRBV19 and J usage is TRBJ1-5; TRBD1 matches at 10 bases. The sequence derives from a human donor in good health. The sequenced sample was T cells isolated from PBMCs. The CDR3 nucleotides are TGTGCCAGTAGTCCCCAGACAGGGGGCCGGCAGCCCCAGCATTTT. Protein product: CASSPQTGGRQPQHF.